The 10 T cell receptor beta chains given below trace back to one sample, sequenced in a study of T cell repertoires in cytomegalovirus infection. Antigen specificity for these receptors is unknown. One entry per CDR3 protein, called by TCRdb with MiXCR from the reads. The sample contains fewer than 850,000 distinct CDR3 sequences, almost 30% of which appear only once. The sequencing here drew on cultured CD8+ T cells from PBMCs, taken from culture after CMV antigen stimulation. The source of these receptors is a human donor in good health (CMV status not recorded). Some clones in this sample may be carry-over from other donors' samples.

The chain recombines TRBV9 with TRBJ1-6; D is possibly TRBD1 (6 bases). This CDR3 has 16 residues. V was trimmed by 0 bases and J by 6 bases, leaving 13 bases between them. CDR1 is SGDLS and CDR2 is YYNGEE in the germline V gene. CDR3: CASSVALDSPNSPLHF. As DNA, the CDR3 is TGTGCCAGCAGCGTAGCTCTGGACAGTCCTAATTCACCCCTCCACTTT.

This clonotype was counted between two and nine times. The genes are TRBV7-6 and TRBJ2-3, with 7 bases identical to TRBD2. The V and J ends lost 2 bases and 4 bases, in that order; junction bases with no gene match: 6. Germline CDR1 SGHVS, CDR2 FNYEAQ. The CDR3 is 15 residues long. CDR3 residues: CASSLLGGDADTQYF. CDR3 bases: TGTGCCAGCAGCTTATTGGGAGGGGACGCAGATACGCAGTATTTT.

This clonotype came up a few times. V and J are TRBV27 and TRBJ2-5, with 11 bases identical to TRBD2. The V and J ends lost 3 bases and 3 bases, in that order; junction bases with no gene match: 3. The germline V gene has CDR1 MNHEY and CDR2 SMNVEV (reference sequence). The CDR3 is made up of 15 amino acids. In DNA, the CDR3 is TGTGCCAGCAGTTTGGGACTAGCGGTTAAAGAGACCCAGTACTTC. Translated, it gives CASSLGLAVKETQYF.

This sequence joins TRBV6-5 and TRBJ1-6; possibly TRBD1 for D (6 bases). CDR3 length equals 15 residues. Germline V gene data show CDR1 as MNHEY and CDR2 as SVGAGI. V was pared by 5 bases and J by 5 bases, with 13 bases between. CDR3 region: CASSDQQGDNSPLHF. In DNA, the CDR3 is TGTGCCAGCAGTGACCAACAGGGAGATAATTCACCCCTCCACTTT.

This clonotype was picked up a small number of times. V gene TRBV6-1 combines with J gene TRBJ2-7, with D possibly being TRBD1 (6 bases). The germline CDR1 and CDR2 sequences are MNHNS and SASEGT. Trimming cost V 8 bases and J 2 bases, with 13 bases left between them. The CDR3 covers 13 residues. The CDR3 DNA follows: TGTGCCAGCTCCAGGACAGACACCTACGAGCAGTACTTC. It codes for CASSRTDTYEQYF.

With respect to this clonotype: This may be a read error: a much more frequent sequence differs by one nucleotide. The chain uses TRBV25-1 and TRBJ1-1; 7 positions match TRBD1. Trimming took 4 bases from V and 4 from J; bases not matched to a gene: 9. The CDR3 runs to 15 residues. Germline values: CDR1 MGHDK, CDR2 SYGVNS. The CDR3 here is CASSASTGSGTEAFF. DNA of the CDR3: TGTGCCAGCAGTGCATCGACAGGGTCGGGCACTGAAGCTTTCTTT.

This clonotype came up once. V is TRBV18 and J is TRBJ1-4; D is unclear. V was shortened by 0 bases and J by 7 bases, with 6 bases between the two germline ends. This CDR3 spans 13 amino acids. Germline V gene data show CDR1 as KGHSH and CDR2 as LQKENI. The CDR3, as DNA: TGTGCCAGCTCACCACCGACGCTTGAAAAACTGTTTTTT. Its translation: CASSPPTLEKLFF.

The chain recombines TRBV15 with TRBJ1-4; D is perhaps TRBD1 (6 bases). Germline V lookup: CDR1 LNHNV, CDR2 YYDKDF (reference sequence). The V end lost 0 bases, the J end lost 6 bases, and 11 bases lay between the germline ends. The CDR3 has 15 residues. Here the CDR3 DNA reads TGTGCCACCAGCAGAGAATTGGGGGCGGATGAAAAACTGTTTTTT. Encoded protein: CATSRELGADEKLFF. The whole variable domain, filled in from reference TRBV15 and TRBJ1-4, reads DAMVIQNPRYQVTQFGKPVTLSCSQTLNHNVMYWYQQKSSQAPKLLFHYYDKDFNNEADTPDNFQSRRPNTSFCFLDIRSPGLGDTAMYLCATSRELGADEKLFFGSGTQLSVL.

This clonotype came up many times. The chain has TRBV7-3 and TRBJ2-3, with a possible D match to TRBD2 (5 bases). In germline, CDR1 is SGHTA, CDR2 FQGTGA. V shed 0 bases and J shed 1 base, with 5 bases lying between them. This CDR3 is built from 14 residues. The chain's CDR3 is CASSLTEGTDTQYF. The CDR3 DNA reads TGTGCCAGCAGCTTAACGGAGGGCACAGATACGCAGTATTTT.

The chain uses TRBV15 and TRBJ2-7, with 7 positions matching TRBD1. The CDR3 is made up of 13 amino acids. Trimming at V came to 10 bases and at J to 6 bases, leaving 12 bases not matched to a gene. Germline-derived CDR1 and CDR2 are LNHNV and YYDKDF (reference sequence). CDR3 bases: TGTGCCATCCGGGACAGCTTCCTGGGCGAGCAGTACGTC. The encoded protein is CAIRDSFLGEQYV.